This T cell receptor (beta chain) was identified during a study of blood T cell repertoires in COVID-19. Study context: COVID-19 samples collected from the United States, Italy and Spain covered acute and convalescent phases.

Patients at the Seattle site were enrolled during active infection and followed longitudinally. Assay: immunoSEQ multiplex PCR; the TCRdb copy retains only in-frame clones and omits some. The data show approximately 170,000 clones, around four fifths seen once. The sequencing input was peripheral blood. The sequence was obtained from an elderly woman with COVID-19, enrolled during active disease.

In DNA form, the CDR3 reads TGTGCCAGCAGCTTATCGCCGGTGAACACTGAAGCTTTCTTT. Protein sequence: CASSLSPVNTEAFF. The rearrangement links TRBV7-8 to TRBJ1-1; unclear D gene. Germline loops: CDR1 SGHVS, CDR2 FQNEAQ. The CDR3 has 14 amino acids. Deletions cut 2 bases from V and 0 bases from J, with 7 bases between.